The rows below give T cell receptor beta chains drawn from one sample of a study of T cells after yellow fever vaccination. From the 5' RACE reads, TCRdb called clonotypes with MiXCR, one entry per CDR3 protein. The repertoire holds fewer than 350,000 distinct CDR3 sequences, with about 9.5% as singletons. Specimen: PBMCs, collected on the day of the first yellow fever vaccination. The source of these receptors is a young man who received the YFV17D yellow fever vaccine. Each CDR3 is given with its conserved first and last residue. The order of the fields is V gene, D gene, J gene, clone size, CDR3 protein, CDR3 DNA. The D gene is left open where the match is weak. Some rows mark clone size as missing; the rest say once, few, many or name a class of expanded clone.

TRBV29-1,TRBD1,TRBJ1-1,-,CSVGTGETNTEAFF,TGCAGCGTGGGGACAGGGGAAACGAACACTGAAGCTTTCTTT
TRBV7-9,-,TRBJ1-4,few,CASSLTGVGEKLFF,TGTGCCAGCAGCTTAACGGGGGTAGGAGAAAAACTGTTTTTT
TRBV5-1,TRBD2,TRBJ2-3,many,CASSFLSGGADTQYF,TGCGCCAGCAGCTTCCTTAGCGGGGGGGCCGATACGCAGTATTTT
TRBV3-1,-,TRBJ1-1,many,CASSQDAGGRTAFF,TGTGCCAGCAGCCAAGATGCGGGGGGGCGCACAGCTTTCTTT
TRBV12-5,TRBD1,TRBJ2-5,-,CASGPPSDRVQETQYF,TGTGCTAGTGGCCCCCCCTCGGACAGGGTTCAAGAGACCCAGTACTTC
TRBV27,TRBD2,TRBJ2-5,few,CASSLGLPSETQYF,TGTGCCAGCAGTTTGGGACTACCGTCGGAGACCCAGTACTTC
TRBV6-1,-,TRBJ2-1,many,CASSGGTSSYNEQFF,TGTGCCAGCAGTGGAGGGACTTCATCCTACAATGAGCAGTTCTTC
TRBV25-1,-,TRBJ1-2,-,CASSEFPYGYTF,TGTGCCAGCAGTGAATTCCCCTATGGCTACACCTTC
TRBV20-1,-,TRBJ2-7,many,CSARADYEQYF,TGCAGTGCTAGGGCAGACTACGAGCAGTACTTC
TRBV6-5,-,TRBJ2-1,-,CASSARVTGNRHNEQFF,TGTGCCAGCAGTGCCCGAGTAACAGGGAATAGACACAATGAGCAGTTCTTC
TRBV4-3,-,TRBJ1-1,-,CASSQEVGHGDTEAFF,TGCGCCAGCAGCCAAGAGGTTGGACATGGGGACACTGAAGCTTTCTTT
TRBV12-3/TRBV12-4,-,TRBJ1-3,many,CASSFPNTIYF,TGTGCCAGCAGTTTCCCAAACACCATATATTTT
TRBV5-1,-,TRBJ2-1,many,CASSLEGSYNEQFF,TGTGCCAGCAGCTTAGAGGGCTCGTACAATGAGCAGTTCTTC
TRBV9,TRBD1,TRBJ2-3,few,CASSVTIGTGTDTQYF,TGTGCCAGCAGCGTAACGATTGGGACAGGGACAGATACGCAGTATTTT
TRBV7-2,TRBD1,TRBJ2-2,-,CASTSAYLGTDLPGERFF,TGTGCCAGCACCTCAGCTTATCTCGGGACAGATCTGCCCGGGGAGCGGTTTTTT
TRBV15,TRBD1,TRBJ2-1,few,CATSRDRDNEQFF,TGTGCCACCAGCAGGGACAGGGACAATGAGCAGTTCTTC
TRBV6-1,TRBD2,TRBJ2-1,few,CASSILPGLAVSYNEQFF,TGTGCCAGCAGTATTCTGCCGGGACTAGCTGTTTCCTACAATGAGCAGTTCTTC
TRBV7-3,-,TRBJ2-5,few,CASSPLGQRAQETQYF,TGTGCCAGCAGCCCCCTGGGGCAGCGAGCCCAAGAGACCCAGTACTTC
TRBV4-3,-,TRBJ1-2,-,CASSQDQTVWDGYTF,TGCGCCAGCAGCCAAGATCAGACAGTGTGGGATGGCTACACCTTC
TRBV7-2,-,TRBJ2-7,-,CASSFSQSGLYEQYF,TGTGCCAGCAGCTTTAGTCAGAGCGGACTCTACGAGCAGTACTTC
TRBV7-3,TRBD1,TRBJ1-1,few,CASSPGQGIRAFF,TGTGCCAGCAGCCCCGGACAGGGCATTCGGGCTTTCTTT
TRBV5-4,-,TRBJ2-5,-,CASSDDRRETQYF,TGTGCCAGCAGCGACGACAGACGAGAGACCCAGTACTTC
TRBV27,TRBD1,TRBJ1-1,few,CASSSPRQGGLEAFF,TGTGCCAGCAGTTCCCCGAGACAGGGCGGACTTGAAGCTTTCTTT
TRBV11-2,-,TRBJ2-3,few,CASSLPWGSATDTQYF,TGTGCCAGCAGCTTACCCTGGGGATCTGCCACAGATACGCAGTATTTT
TRBV11-1,TRBD2,TRBJ2-3,few,CASSLTLAGLYTQYF,TGTGCCAGCAGCTTAACCCTAGCGGGGCTCTATACGCAGTATTTT
TRBV5-1,-,TRBJ1-1,many,CASSLVRSTEAFF,TGCGCCAGCAGCTTGGTTCGTTCCACTGAAGCTTTCTTT
TRBV6-5,-,TRBJ1-1,few,CASSYTHPGEGFRNTEAFF,TGTGCCAGCAGTTACACCCACCCAGGAGAGGGCTTCCGGAACACTGAAGCTTTCTTT
TRBV13,-,TRBJ1-6,-,CASRRTFPSSYNSPLHF,TGTGCCAGCAGAAGGACATTCCCGAGCTCCTATAATTCACCCCTCCACTTT
TRBV3-1,-,TRBJ2-3,-,CASSLGSSGDTQYF,TGTGCCAGCAGCCTAGGGTCTTCTGGAGATACGCAGTATTTT
TRBV7-3,TRBD2,TRBJ2-5,few,CASSRGGLAGQETQYF,TGTGCCAGCAGTAGGGGGGGACTAGCGGGGCAAGAGACCCAGTACTTC
TRBV6-5,TRBD2,TRBJ2-5,few,CASSPLAVQETQYF,TGTGCCAGCAGTCCACTAGCGGTTCAAGAGACCCAGTACTTC
TRBV5-4,-,TRBJ2-2,-,CASGLGIFSGELFF,TGTGCCAGCGGCCTTGGGATCTTCTCCGGGGAGCTGTTTTTT
TRBV20-1,-,TRBJ1-2,-,CSARDQKTGDYGYTF,TGCAGTGCTAGAGATCAAAAGACGGGGGACTATGGCTACACCTTC
TRBV5-4,-,TRBJ1-1,-,CASSAGNTEAFF,TGTGCCAGCAGTGCCGGGAACACTGAAGCTTTCTTT
TRBV6-5,-,TRBJ2-3,many,CASSYAGGADTQYF,TGTGCCAGCAGTTACGCCGGGGGAGCAGATACGCAGTATTTT
TRBV29-1,TRBD2,TRBJ2-1,few,CSVVWPSGYNEQFF,TGCAGCGTTGTTTGGCCTAGCGGTTACAATGAGCAGTTCTTC
TRBV29-1,-,TRBJ2-1,few,CSVGVNEQFF,TGCAGCGTTGGGGTGAATGAGCAGTTCTTC
TRBV5-8,-,TRBJ1-3,-,CASGFKGAGNTIYF,TGTGCCAGCGGCTTCAAAGGGGCTGGAAACACCATATATTTT
TRBV6-6,-,TRBJ1-4,-,CASGRGKLFF,TGTGCCAGCGGGAGGGGAAAACTGTTTTTT
TRBV29-1,-,TRBJ1-1,-,CSGGNTEAFF,TGCAGCGGGGGGAACACTGAAGCTTTCTTT
TRBV5-1,TRBD1,TRBJ1-4,-,CASSAGQGANEKLFF,TGCGCCAGCAGCGCTGGACAGGGAGCTAATGAAAAACTGTTTTTT
TRBV11-2,TRBD1,TRBJ1-4,many,CASSSRAGTEFREKLFF,TGTGCCAGCAGCTCCCGTGCCGGGACAGAGTTTAGGGAAAAACTGTTTTTT
TRBV7-9,-,TRBJ1-5,-,CASSLGELGVVQPQHF,TGTGCCAGCAGCTTAGGTGAATTAGGCGTAGTTCAGCCCCAGCATTTT
TRBV28,-,TRBJ2-4,-,CASRSGRGSIQYF,TGTGCCAGCAGGTCAGGACGGGGGAGCATTCAGTACTTC
TRBV6-2/TRBV6-3,-,TRBJ2-2,few,CASSLLRGRGSGELFF,TGTGCCAGCAGTTTACTACGGGGGCGAGGCAGCGGGGAGCTGTTTTTT
TRBV20-1,-,TRBJ2-1,-,CSARERKQFF,TGCAGTGCTAGAGAGAGGAAGCAGTTCTTC
TRBV18,TRBD1,TRBJ2-7,-,CASSTGQVVSEQYF,TGTGCCAGCTCAACTGGACAGGTCGTCAGCGAGCAGTACTTC
TRBV6-2/TRBV6-3,TRBD1,TRBJ2-1,-,CASRDPGTGLRNEQFF,TGTGCCAGCAGGGATCCCGGGACAGGTCTACGTAATGAGCAGTTCTTC
TRBV6-1,TRBD2,TRBJ2-1,few,CASSRLAGGSYNEQFF,TGTGCCAGCAGCCGCCTTGCGGGGGGTTCCTACAATGAGCAGTTCTTC
TRBV27,-,TRBJ1-6,few,CASSLQTGYNSPLHF,TGTGCCAGCAGTTTACAGACAGGCTATAATTCACCCCTCCACTTT
TRBV6-1,-,TRBJ2-1,-,CASSEAGGDEQFF,TGTGCCAGCAGTGAAGCGGGGGGCGATGAGCAGTTCTTC
TRBV5-1,TRBD1,TRBJ1-4,few,CASSFGQGNEKLFF,TGCGCCAGCAGCTTCGGACAGGGAAATGAAAAACTGTTTTTT
TRBV12-3/TRBV12-4,TRBD2,TRBJ2-5,many,CASRPERGGWETQYF,TGTGCCAGCAGACCTGAGCGGGGGGGGTGGGAGACCCAGTACTTC
TRBV12-3/TRBV12-4,-,TRBJ1-1,-,CASSFGHGNTEAFF,TGTGCCAGCAGTTTCGGTCACGGGAACACTGAAGCTTTCTTT
TRBV18,-,TRBJ2-5,-,CASSPPPKGETQYF,TGTGCCAGCTCACCACCCCCTAAAGGAGAGACCCAGTACTTC